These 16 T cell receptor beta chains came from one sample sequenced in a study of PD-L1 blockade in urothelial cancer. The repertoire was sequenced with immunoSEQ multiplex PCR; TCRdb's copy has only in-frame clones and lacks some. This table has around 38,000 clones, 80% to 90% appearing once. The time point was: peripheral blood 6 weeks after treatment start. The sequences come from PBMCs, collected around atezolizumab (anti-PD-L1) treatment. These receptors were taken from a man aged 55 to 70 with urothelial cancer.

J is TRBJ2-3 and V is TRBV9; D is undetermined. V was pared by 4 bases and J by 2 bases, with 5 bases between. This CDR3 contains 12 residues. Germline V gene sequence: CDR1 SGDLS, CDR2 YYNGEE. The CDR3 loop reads CASSLLTDTQYF. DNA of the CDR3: TGTGCCAGCAGCCTACTCACAGATACGCAGTATTTT.

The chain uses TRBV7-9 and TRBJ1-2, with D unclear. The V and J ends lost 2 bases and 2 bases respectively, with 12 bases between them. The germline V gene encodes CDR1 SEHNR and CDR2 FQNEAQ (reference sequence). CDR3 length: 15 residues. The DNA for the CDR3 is TGTGCCAGCAGCTTAAGGGAGAAACAGAACTATGGCTACACCTTC. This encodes CASSLREKQNYGYTF.

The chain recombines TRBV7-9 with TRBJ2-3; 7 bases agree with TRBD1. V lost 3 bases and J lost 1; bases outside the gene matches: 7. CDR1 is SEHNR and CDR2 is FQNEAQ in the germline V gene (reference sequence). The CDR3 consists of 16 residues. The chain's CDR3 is CASSFEGARGTDTQYF. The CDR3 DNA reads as TGTGCCAGCAGCTTTGAGGGGGCGCGGGGCACAGATACGCAGTATTTT.

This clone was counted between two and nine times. CDR3 in amino acids: CASSLTMGSSPLHF. CDR3 coding DNA: TGTGCCAGCAGCTTGACTATGGGGAGTTCACCCCTCCACTTT. The gene calls are TRBV5-4 and TRBJ1-6; D remains ambiguous. V lost 1 base, J lost 9 bases, and 11 bases lay in between. Germline assignment: CDR1 SGHNT and CDR2 YYREEE (reference sequence). This CDR3 spans 14 amino acids.

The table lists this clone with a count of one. The CDR3 loop is CASLQTSGIHNEQFF. CDR3 nucleotides: TGTGCCAGCCTCCAAACTAGCGGGATCCACAATGAGCAGTTCTTC. The chain is built from TRBV6-1 and TRBJ2-1; 10 bases agree with TRBD2. This CDR3 contains 15 residues. V lost 8 bases to trimming and J lost 5 bases; unmatched junction nucleotides: 9. Per germline, CDR1 MNHNS and CDR2 SASEGT.

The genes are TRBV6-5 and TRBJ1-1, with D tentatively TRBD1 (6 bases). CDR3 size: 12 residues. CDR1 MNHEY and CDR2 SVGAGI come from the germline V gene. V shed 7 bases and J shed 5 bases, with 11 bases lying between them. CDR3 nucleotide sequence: TGTGCCAGCAAGGGGGGGCGGACTGAAGCTTTCTTT. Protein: CASKGGRTEAFF.

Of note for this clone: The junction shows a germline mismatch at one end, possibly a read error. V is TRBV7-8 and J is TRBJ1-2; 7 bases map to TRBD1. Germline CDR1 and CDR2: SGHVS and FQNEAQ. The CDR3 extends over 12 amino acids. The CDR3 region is CASTLVGTEQSF. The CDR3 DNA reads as TGTGCCAGCACCCTAGTCGGGACAGAACAATCCTTC.

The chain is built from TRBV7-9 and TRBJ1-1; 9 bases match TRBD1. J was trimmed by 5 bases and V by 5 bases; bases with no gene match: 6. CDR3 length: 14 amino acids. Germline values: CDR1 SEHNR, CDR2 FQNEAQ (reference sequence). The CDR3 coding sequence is TGTGCCAGCAGCCCGAGACAGGGGGGGACTGAAGCTTTCTTT. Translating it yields CASSPRQGGTEAFF.

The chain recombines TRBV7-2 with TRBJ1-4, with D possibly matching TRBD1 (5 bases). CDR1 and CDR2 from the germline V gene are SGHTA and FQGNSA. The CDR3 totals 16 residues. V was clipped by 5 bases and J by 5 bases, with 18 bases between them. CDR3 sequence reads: CASSKLSRTKNEKLFF. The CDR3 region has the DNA TGTGCCAGCAGCAAACTTTCACGGACAAAGAATGAAAAACTGTTTTTT. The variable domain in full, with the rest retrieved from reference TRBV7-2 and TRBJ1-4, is GAGVSQSPSNKVTEKGKDVELRCDPISGHTALYWYRQSLGQGLEFLIYFQGNSAPDKSGLPSDRFSAERTGGSVSTLTIQRTQQEDSAVYLCASSKLSRTKNEKLFFGSGTQLSVL.

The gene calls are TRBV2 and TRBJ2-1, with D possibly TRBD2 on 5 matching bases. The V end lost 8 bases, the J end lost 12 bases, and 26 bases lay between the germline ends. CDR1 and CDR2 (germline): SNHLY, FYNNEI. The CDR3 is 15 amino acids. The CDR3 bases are TGTGCCAGCTCTCTCCTTGGGAGTCTCAGTGGTGGGCAGTTCTTC. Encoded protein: CASSLLGSLSGGQFF.

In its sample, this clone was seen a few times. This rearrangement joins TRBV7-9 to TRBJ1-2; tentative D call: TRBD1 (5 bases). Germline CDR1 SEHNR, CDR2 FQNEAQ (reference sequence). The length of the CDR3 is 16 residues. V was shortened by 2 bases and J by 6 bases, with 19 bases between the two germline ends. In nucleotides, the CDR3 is TGTGCCAGCAGCTTATCTGGGGCGGGGAAAGAGGATGGCTACACCTTC. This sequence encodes CASSLSGAGKEDGYTF. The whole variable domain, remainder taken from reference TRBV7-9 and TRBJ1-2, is DTGVSQNPRHKITKRGQNVTFRCDPISEHNRLYWYRQTLGQGPEFLTYFQNEAQLEKSRLLSDRFSAERPKGSFSTLEIQRTEQGDSAMYLCASSLSGAGKEDGYTFGSGTRLTVV.

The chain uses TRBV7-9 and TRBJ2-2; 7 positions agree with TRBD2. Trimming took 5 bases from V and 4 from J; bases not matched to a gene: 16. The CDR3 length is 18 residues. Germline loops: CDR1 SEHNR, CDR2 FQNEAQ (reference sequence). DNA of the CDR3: TGTGCCAGCAGCCGGGGGGTCGGACTGGGGGTGAGCACCGGGGAGCTGTTTTTT. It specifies CASSRGVGLGVSTGELFF.

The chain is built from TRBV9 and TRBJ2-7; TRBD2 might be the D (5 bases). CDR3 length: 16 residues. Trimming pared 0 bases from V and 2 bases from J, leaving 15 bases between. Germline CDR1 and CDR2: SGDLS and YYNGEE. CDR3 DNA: TGTGCCAGCAGCGTAGGAGCGCGGGTACGCACCTACGAGCAGTACTTC. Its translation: CASSVGARVRTYEQYF. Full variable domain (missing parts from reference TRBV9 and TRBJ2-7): DSGVTQTPKHLITATGQRVTLRCSPRSGDLSVYWYQQSLDQGLQFLIQYYNGEERAKGNILERFSAQQFPDLHSELNLSSLELGDSALYFCASSVGARVRTYEQYFGPGTRLTVT.

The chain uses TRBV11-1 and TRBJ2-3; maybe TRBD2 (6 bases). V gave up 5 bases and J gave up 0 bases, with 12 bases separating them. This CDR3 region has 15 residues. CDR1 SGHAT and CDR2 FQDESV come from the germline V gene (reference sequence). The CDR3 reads CASSTRLVSTDTQYF. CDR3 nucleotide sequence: TGTGCCAGCAGCACCAGACTAGTTAGCACAGATACGCAGTATTTT.

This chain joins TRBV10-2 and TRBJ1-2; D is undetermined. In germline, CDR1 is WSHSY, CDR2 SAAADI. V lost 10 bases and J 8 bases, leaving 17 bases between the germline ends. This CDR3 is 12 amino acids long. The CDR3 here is CATGLRLSGYTF. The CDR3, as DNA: TGCGCCACCGGACTCCGACTATCCGGCTACACCTTC.

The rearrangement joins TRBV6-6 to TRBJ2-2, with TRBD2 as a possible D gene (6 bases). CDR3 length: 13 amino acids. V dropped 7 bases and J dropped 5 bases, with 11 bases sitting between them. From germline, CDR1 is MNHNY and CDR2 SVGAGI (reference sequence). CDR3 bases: TGTGCCAGCAACCGGGGGAGGACCGGGGAGCTGTTTTTT. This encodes CASNRGRTGELFF.